The clone carrying this T cell receptor beta chain was detected a few times. This sample stems from a study of blood T cell repertoires in COVID-19. Study-level information: Sites in the United States, Italy and Spain provided acute and convalescent COVID-19 samples. T cells, B-cell-depleted T cells, or PBMCs supplied cDNA or gDNA.

CDR3 size: 16 residues. The trim removed 4 bases at V and 4 bases at J, leaving 12 bases unmatched. Germline lookup yields CDR1 SGHRS and CDR2 YFSETQ. The authors' processing: Nucleated cell number was recorded as an estimate derived from reference gene primer amplification. Generated by immunoSEQ multiplex PCR, the TCRdb table keeps only in-frame clones and is missing some. That table gives V, J and clone size, and the DNA gave D and trimming. Of fewer than 250,000 clones in the sample, around 80% are singletons; the top ten hold 12%. The sequence derives from a woman in her forties with acute or convalescent COVID-19. The material sequenced was peripheral blood. The V gene is TRBV5-1, the J gene TRBJ1-1; 8 nucleotides agree with TRBD1. CDR3 DNA sequence: TGCGCCAGCAGCCCCGAAGGCAGGGGGCGGTTCACTGAAGCTTTCTTT. Its translation is CASSPEGRGRFTEAFF.